These 3 T cell receptor beta chains came from one sample sequenced in a study of technical replicates of blood from a few donors. Profiling relied on immunoSEQ multiplex PCR, and the TCRdb table lists in-frame clones only, not all of them. Altogether 65,000 to 90,000 clones are present, about 93% being singletons, with the ten largest covering about 0.39%. The sample taken for sequencing was T cells isolated from PBMCs. The receptors here all came from a human donor in good health.

The V and J genes are TRBV18 and TRBJ2-1, with 9 nucleotides matching TRBD1. Germline CDR1 is KGHSH and CDR2 is LQKENI. The trim removed 3 bases at V and 0 bases at J, leaving 9 bases unmatched. This CDR3 has 18 amino acids. The CDR3 loop reads CASSPISGQGRSYNEQFF. The CDR3 bases are TGTGCCAGCTCACCCATTTCCGGACAGGGGCGCTCCTACAATGAGCAGTTCTTC.

The count of this clone is one. The J gene is TRBJ1-2, the V gene TRBV15; 8 bases match TRBD1. This CDR3 has 15 residues. In germline, CDR1 is LNHNV, CDR2 YYDKDF (reference sequence). Trimming cost V 1 base and J 3 bases; bases outside gene matches: 4. CDR3 sequence reads: CATSRGAGGDYGYTF. The CDR3 DNA follows: TGTGCCACCAGCAGAGGGGCAGGGGGCGACTATGGCTACACCTTC.

The V and J genes are TRBV15 and TRBJ1-4, with D perhaps TRBD1 (5 bases). Between the trimmed V and J ends, which lost 5 bases and 6 bases, there was a span of 13 bases. The CDR3 extends over 14 amino acids. Germline V gives CDR1 LNHNV, CDR2 YYDKDF (reference sequence). CDR3 in amino acids: CATSLGAAYEKLFF. DNA for the CDR3: TGTGCCACCAGCCTTGGGGCTGCTTATGAAAAACTGTTTTTT.